One sample yielded the 2 T cell receptor beta chains listed below, sequenced in a study of blood T cell repertoires in COVID-19 (dated by TCRdb to 2018 to 2020). Library generation was performed with the immunoSEQ multiplex PCR assay. The source is immuneACCESS, and TCRdb retained only in-frame sequences with V and J called. Part of the clones is not carried over; for the studies checked, unresolved V genes explain less than half of this, and the remainder is unexplained. The sample data list 60,000 to 70,000 clones, and roughly 77% of these were observed just once. The ten most abundant clones make up roughly 14% of the sample. Sequenced: peripheral blood. These receptor sequences come from an elderly man with acute or convalescent COVID-19.

The chain combines TRBV5-1 with TRBJ1-3, with D perhaps matching TRBD1 (6 bases). The CDR3 contains 13 residues. V lost 7 bases and J 8 bases, leaving 16 bases between the germline ends. Per the germline V gene, CDR1 is SGHRS and CDR2 is YFSETQ. CDR3 protein: CASRQDQSDTIYF. CDR3 sequence (DNA): TGCGCCAGCCGACAGGATCAATCTGACACCATATATTTT.

This clone was detected only a few times. V usage is TRBV7-9 and J usage is TRBJ2-7; D not certain. CDR1 is SEHNR, CDR2 FQNEAQ, per germline (reference sequence). The V end lost 3 bases, the J end lost 3 bases, and 6 bases lay between the germline ends. The CDR3 sequence is 12 residues long. Here the CDR3 DNA reads TGTGCCAGCAGCTTGGCCGACTACGAGCAGTACTTC. This gives the protein CASSLADYEQYF.